The 7 T cell receptor beta chains in this list originate from one sample, sequenced in a study of CD8+ T cells in alopecia areata. cDNA prepared by RNA extraction and subsequent reverse transcription served as the template for sequencing. Profiling relied on immunoSEQ multiplex PCR, and the TCRdb table lists in-frame clones only, not all of them. The table includes about 150,000 clones, around 47% detected once. The sample comprised CD4+ T cells sorted from blood. The origin of the receptors is a human donor with alopecia areata.

The chain has TRBV4-1 and TRBJ2-7; 11 bases align to TRBD2. V lost 2 bases to trimming and J lost 3 bases; unmatched junction nucleotides: 9. This CDR3 spans 17 amino acids. Germline V gene data show CDR1 as MGHRA and CDR2 as YSYEKL. The CDR3 protein is CASSQTLSTSGSYEQYF. The CDR3 bases are TGCGCCAGCAGCCAAACTCTTAGCACTAGCGGGAGCTACGAGCAGTACTTC.

J is TRBJ1-5 and V is TRBV6-5; D is unresolved. Deletions cut 3 bases from V and 13 bases from J, with 16 bases between. The germline V gene encodes CDR1 MNHEY and CDR2 SVGAGI. The CDR3 is 13 amino acids. The CDR3 DNA sequence: TGTGCCAGCAGTTATTTAGGGAATAGAGCGCAGCATTTT. Translation: CASSYLGNRAQHF.

Here the CDR3 DNA reads TGTGCCAGCAAGAGGGTGACTGGGGCCAACGTCCTGACTTTC. Translated: CASKRVTGANVLTF. The chain combines TRBV11-2 with TRBJ2-6; possible D gene TRBD2, 5 bases. The germline CDR1 and CDR2 sequences are SGHAT and FQNNGV. V lost 7 bases and J lost 2, with 9 bases in between. The CDR3 extends over 14 amino acids. The complete variable domain, with remaining parts taken from reference TRBV11-2 and TRBJ2-6, reads EAGVAQSPRYKIIEKRQSVAFWCNPISGHATLYWYQQILGQGPKLLIQFQNNGVVDDSQLPKDRFSAERLKGVDSTLKIQPAKLEDSAVYLCASKRVTGANVLTFGAGSRLTVL.

As concerns this clone: Distinct nucleotide sequences in the sample also encode this CDR3. The chain uses TRBV29-1 and TRBJ2-7; no firm D call. CDR1 and CDR2 from the germline V gene are SQVTM and ANQGSEA. This CDR3 region has 12 residues. V was pared by 4 bases and J by 2 bases, with 9 bases between. The CDR3 region is CSVGTSTYEQYF. Written as DNA, the CDR3 is TGCAGCGTTGGAACGTCTACCTACGAGCAGTACTTC.

This clone was recorded only once. J is TRBJ1-1 and V is TRBV5-1; D perhaps matches TRBD1 (5 bases). The CDR3 is made up of 16 amino acids. V lost 1 base, J lost 6 bases, and 19 bases lay in between. CDR1 and CDR2 (germline): SGHRS, YFSETQ. The CDR3 here is CASSLPLGGGVAEAFF. In DNA, the CDR3 is TGCGCCAGCAGCTTGCCACTTGGTGGGGGGGTCGCTGAAGCTTTCTTT.

V gene TRBV29-1 combines with J gene TRBJ1-1, with D perhaps TRBD1 (5 bases). Germline lookup yields CDR1 SQVTM and CDR2 ANQGSEA. The V end was cut by 4 bases, the J end by 4 bases, with 16 bases between. The CDR3 loop spans 14 amino acids. CDR3 residues: CSVAGHGGGTEAFF. The CDR3 DNA is TGCAGCGTTGCAGGACACGGTGGCGGCACTGAAGCTTTCTTT.

This clone appeared a few times. This chain uses TRBV18 with TRBJ2-5; a weak D match, TRBD2 (6 bases). There are 13 residues in the CDR3. The V gene lost 2 bases and the J gene lost 5 bases, with 9 bases spanning the gap. Germline CDR1 KGHSH, CDR2 LQKENI. The CDR3 here is CASSPSSEETQYF. CDR3 nucleotides: TGTGCCAGCTCACCATCTAGCGAGGAGACCCAGTACTTC.